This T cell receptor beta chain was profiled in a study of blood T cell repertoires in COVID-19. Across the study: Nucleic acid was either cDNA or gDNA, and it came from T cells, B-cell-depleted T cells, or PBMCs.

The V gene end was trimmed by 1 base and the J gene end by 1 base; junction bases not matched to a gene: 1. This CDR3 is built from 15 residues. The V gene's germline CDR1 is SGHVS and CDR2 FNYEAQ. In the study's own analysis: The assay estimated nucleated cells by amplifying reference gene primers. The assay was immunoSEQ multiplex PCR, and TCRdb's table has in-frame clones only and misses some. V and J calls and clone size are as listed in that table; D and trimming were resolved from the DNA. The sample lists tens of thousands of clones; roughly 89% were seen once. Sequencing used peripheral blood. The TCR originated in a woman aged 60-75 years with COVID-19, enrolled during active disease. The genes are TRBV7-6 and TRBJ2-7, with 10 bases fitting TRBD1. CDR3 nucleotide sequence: TGTGCCAGCAGCTTAGGGACAGGGGGGTCCTACGAGCAGTACTTC. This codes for CASSLGTGGSYEQYF.